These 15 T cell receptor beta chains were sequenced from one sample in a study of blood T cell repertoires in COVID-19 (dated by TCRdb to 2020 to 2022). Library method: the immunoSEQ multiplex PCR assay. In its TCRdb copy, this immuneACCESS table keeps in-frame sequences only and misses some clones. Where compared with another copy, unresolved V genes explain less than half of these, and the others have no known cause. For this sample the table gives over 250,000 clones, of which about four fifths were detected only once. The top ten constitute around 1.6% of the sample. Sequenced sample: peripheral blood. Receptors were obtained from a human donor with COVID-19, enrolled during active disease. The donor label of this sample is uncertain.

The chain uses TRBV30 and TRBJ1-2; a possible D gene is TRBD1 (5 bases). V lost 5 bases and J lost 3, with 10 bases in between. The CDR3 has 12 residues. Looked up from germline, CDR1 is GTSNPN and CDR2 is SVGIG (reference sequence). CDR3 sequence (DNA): TGTGCCTGGGTGGGGGGTGACTATGGCTACACCTTC. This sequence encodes CAWVGGDYGYTF.

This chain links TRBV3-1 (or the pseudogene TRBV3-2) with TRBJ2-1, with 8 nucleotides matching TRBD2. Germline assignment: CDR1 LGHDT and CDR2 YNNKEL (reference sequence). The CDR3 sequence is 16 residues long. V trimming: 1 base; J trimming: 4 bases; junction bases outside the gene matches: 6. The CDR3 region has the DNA TGTGCCAGCAGCCAAGGGAGTGGCGGGAGGTACAATGAGCAGTTCTTC. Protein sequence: CASSQGSGGRYNEQFF.

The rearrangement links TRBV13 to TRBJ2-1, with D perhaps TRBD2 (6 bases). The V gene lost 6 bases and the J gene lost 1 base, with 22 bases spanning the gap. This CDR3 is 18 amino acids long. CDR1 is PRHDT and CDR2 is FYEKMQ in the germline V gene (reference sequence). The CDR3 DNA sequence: TGTGCCAGCAGACTAGCCTCCCACCGGGACTTATCCTACAATGAGCAGTTCTTC. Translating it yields CASRLASHRDLSYNEQFF.

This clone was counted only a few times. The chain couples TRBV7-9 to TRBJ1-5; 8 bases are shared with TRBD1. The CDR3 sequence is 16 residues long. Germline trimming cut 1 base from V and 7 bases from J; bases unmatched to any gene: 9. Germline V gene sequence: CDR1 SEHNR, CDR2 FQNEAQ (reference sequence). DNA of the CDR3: TGTGCCAGCAGCTTAGGAGCCCCAGGGGGCGGGCAGCCCCAGCATTTT. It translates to CASSLGAPGGGQPQHF.

The DNA for the CDR3 is TGCAGCGTTGCCGGGACAGTCTACGAGCAGTACTTC. It codes for CSVAGTVYEQYF. The rearrangement uses TRBV29-1 and TRBJ2-7, with 7 bases identical to TRBD1. The CDR3 runs to 12 residues. Germline CDR1 SQVTM, CDR2 ANQGSEA. V gave up 4 bases and J gave up 3 bases; unmatched junction bases: 3.

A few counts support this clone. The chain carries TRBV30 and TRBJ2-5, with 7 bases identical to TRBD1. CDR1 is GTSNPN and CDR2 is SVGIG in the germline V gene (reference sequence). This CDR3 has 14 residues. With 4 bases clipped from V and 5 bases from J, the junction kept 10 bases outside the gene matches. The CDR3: CAWNLRGGRETQYF. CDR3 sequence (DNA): TGTGCCTGGAACTTGCGAGGGGGCCGGGAGACCCAGTACTTC.

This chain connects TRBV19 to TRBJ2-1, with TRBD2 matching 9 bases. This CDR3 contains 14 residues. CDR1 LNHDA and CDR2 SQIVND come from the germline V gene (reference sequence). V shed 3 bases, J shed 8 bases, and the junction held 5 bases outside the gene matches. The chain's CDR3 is CASSISGSIDEQFF. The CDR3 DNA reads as TGTGCCAGTAGTATTAGCGGGAGTATCGATGAGCAGTTCTTC.

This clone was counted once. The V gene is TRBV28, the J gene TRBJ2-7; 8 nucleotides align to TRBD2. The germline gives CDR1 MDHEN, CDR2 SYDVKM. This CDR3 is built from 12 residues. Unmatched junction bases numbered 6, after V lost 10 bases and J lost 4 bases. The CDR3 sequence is CATEREQYEQYF. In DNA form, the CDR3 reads TGTGCCACCGAGCGGGAGCAGTACGAGCAGTACTTC.

Here the CDR3 DNA reads TGTGCCAGCTCCCTCTCTGGGACAGGGGGCAATCAGCCCCAGCATTTT. Translation: CASSLSGTGGNQPQHF. This rearrangement joins TRBV18 to TRBJ1-5; 10 bases match TRBD1. Trimming took 6 bases from V and 2 from J; bases not matched to a gene: 7. The length of the CDR3 is 16 residues. The germline V gene has CDR1 KGHSH and CDR2 LQKENI.

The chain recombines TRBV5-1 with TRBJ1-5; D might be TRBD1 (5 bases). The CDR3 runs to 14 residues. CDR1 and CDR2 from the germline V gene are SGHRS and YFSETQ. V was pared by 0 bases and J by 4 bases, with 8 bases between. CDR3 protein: CASSLEGRNQPQHF. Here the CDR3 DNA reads TGCGCCAGCAGCTTGGAGGGGAGGAATCAGCCCCAGCATTTT.

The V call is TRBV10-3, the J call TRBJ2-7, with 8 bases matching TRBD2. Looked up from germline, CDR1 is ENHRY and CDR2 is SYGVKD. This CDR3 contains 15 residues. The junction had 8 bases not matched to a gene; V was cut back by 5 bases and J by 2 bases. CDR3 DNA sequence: TGTGCCATCAGTTCGTCCGGGGGACTAGCCTACGAGCAGTACTTC. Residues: CAISSSGGLAYEQYF.

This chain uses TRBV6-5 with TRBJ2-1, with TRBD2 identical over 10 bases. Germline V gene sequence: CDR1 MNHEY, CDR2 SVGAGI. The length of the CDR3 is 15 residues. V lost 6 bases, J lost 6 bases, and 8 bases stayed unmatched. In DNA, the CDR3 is TGTGCCAGCAGGGGAGCGGGAGGGCCAGGCAATGAGCAGTTCTTC. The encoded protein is CASRGAGGPGNEQFF.

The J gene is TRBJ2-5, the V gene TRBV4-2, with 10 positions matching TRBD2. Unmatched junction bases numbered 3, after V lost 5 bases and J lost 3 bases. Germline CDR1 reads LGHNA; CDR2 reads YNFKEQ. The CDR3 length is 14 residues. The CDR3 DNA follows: TGTGCCAGCAGCTCAAGCGGGAGGGAAGAGACCCAGTACTTC. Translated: CASSSSGREETQYF.

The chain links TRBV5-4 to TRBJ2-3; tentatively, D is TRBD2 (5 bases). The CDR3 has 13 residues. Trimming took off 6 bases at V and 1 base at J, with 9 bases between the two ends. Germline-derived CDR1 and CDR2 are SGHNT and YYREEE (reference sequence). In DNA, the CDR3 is TGTGCCAGCACCGGGGTTGGCACAGATACGCAGTATTTT. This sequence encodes CASTGVGTDTQYF.

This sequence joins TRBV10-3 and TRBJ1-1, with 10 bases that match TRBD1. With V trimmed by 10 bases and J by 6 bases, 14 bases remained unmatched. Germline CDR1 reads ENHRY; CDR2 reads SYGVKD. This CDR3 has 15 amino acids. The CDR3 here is CATAIGQGDLAEAFF. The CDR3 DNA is TGTGCCACCGCAATTGGACAGGGGGATCTGGCTGAAGCTTTCTTT.